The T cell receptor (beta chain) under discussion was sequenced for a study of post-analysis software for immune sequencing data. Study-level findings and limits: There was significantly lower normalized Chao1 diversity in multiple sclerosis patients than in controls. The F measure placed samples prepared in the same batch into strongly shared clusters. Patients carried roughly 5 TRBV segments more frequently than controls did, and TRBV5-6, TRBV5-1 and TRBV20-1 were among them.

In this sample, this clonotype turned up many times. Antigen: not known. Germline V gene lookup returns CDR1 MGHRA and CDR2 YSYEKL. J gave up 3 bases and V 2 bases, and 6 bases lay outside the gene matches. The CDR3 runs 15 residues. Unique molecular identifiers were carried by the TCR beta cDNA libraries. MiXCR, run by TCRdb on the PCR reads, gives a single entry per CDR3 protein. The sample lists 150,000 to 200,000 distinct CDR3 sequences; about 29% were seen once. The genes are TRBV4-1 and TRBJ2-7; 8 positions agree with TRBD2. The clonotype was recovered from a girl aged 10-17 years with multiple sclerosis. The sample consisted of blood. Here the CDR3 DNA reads TGCGCCAGCAGCCAACCTCGGGGGGGAAGCTACGAGCAGTACTTC. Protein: CASSQPRGGSYEQYF.